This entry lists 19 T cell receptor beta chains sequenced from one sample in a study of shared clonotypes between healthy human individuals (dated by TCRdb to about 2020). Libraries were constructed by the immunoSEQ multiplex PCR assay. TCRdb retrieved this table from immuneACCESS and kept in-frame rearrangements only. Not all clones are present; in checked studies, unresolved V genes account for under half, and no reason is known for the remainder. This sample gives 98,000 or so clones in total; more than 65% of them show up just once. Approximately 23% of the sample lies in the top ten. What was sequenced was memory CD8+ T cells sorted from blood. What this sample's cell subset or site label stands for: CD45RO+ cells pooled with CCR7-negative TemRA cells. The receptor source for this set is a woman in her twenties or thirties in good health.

CDR3 coding DNA: TGTGCCAGCAGTTCTAGACAGGGGCTGAGCAATCAGCCCCAGCATTTT. It translates to CASSSRQGLSNQPQHF. This chain links TRBV28 with TRBJ1-5, with 8 bases matching TRBD1. The V gene end was trimmed by 4 bases and the J gene end by 1 base; junction bases not matched to a gene: 6. Germline loops: CDR1 MDHEN, CDR2 SYDVKM. This CDR3 is 16 amino acids long.

DNA of the CDR3: TGCGCCAGCAGCTTGGGGGTGGACCCTAGTACAGATACGCAGTATTTT. It yields the protein CASSLGVDPSTDTQYF. This chain uses TRBV5-1 with TRBJ2-3; D not resolved. V lost 0 bases and J lost 3, with 14 bases in between. The CDR3 runs to 16 residues. Looked up from germline, CDR1 is SGHRS and CDR2 is YFSETQ.

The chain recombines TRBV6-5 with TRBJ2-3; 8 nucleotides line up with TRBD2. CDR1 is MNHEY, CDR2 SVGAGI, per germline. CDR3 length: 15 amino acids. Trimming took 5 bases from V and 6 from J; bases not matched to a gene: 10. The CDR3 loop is CASSKVAGSGDTQYF. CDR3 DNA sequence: TGTGCCAGCAGTAAAGTAGCGGGATCCGGGGATACGCAGTATTTT.

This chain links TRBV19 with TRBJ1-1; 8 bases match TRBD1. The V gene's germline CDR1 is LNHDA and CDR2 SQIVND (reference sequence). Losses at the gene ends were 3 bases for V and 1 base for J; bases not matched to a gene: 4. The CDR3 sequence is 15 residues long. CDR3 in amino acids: CASSIQGASNTEAFF. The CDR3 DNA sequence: TGTGCCAGTAGTATCCAGGGGGCTTCGAACACTGAAGCTTTCTTT.

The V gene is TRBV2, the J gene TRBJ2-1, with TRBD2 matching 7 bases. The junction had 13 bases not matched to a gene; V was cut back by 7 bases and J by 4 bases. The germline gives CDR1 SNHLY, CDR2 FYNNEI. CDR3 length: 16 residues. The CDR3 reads CASTRGASGIYNEQFF. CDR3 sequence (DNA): TGTGCCAGCACTCGAGGGGCTAGCGGAATTTACAATGAGCAGTTCTTC.

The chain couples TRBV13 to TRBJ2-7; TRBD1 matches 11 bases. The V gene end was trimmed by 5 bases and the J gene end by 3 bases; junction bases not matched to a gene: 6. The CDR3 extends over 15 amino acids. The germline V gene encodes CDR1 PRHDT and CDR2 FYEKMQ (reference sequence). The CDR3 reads CASSLTGTGGYEQYF. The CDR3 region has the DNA TGTGCCAGCAGCCTCACTGGGACAGGGGGCTACGAGCAGTACTTC. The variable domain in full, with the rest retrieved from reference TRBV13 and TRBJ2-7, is AAGVIQSPRHLIKEKRETATLKCYPIPRHDTVYWYQQGPGQDPQFLISFYEKMQSDKGSIPDRFSAQQFSDYHSELNMSSLELGDSALYFCASSLTGTGGYEQYFGPGTRLTVT.

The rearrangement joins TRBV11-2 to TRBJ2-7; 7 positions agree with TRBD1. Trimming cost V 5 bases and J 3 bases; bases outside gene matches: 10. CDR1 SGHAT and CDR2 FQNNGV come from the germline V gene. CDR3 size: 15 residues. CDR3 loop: CASSDRVGDSYEQYF. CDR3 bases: TGTGCCAGCAGCGACCGCGTCGGGGACAGCTACGAGCAGTACTTC. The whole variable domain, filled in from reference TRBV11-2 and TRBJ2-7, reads EAGVAQSPRYKIIEKRQSVAFWCNPISGHATLYWYQQILGQGPKLLIQFQNNGVVDDSQLPKDRFSAERLKGVDSTLKIQPAKLEDSAVYLCASSDRVGDSYEQYFGPGTRLTVT.

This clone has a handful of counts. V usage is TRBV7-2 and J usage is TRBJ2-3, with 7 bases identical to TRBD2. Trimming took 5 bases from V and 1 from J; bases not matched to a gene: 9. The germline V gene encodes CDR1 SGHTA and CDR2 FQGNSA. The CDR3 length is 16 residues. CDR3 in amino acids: CASSQRTSLGTDTQYF. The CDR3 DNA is TGTGCCAGCAGCCAACGGACTAGTTTGGGCACAGATACGCAGTATTTT.

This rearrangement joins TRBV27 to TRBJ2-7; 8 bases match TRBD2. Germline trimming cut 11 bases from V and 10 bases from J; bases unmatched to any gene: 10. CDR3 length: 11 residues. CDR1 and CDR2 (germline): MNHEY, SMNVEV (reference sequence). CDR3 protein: CAVSGSGKQYF. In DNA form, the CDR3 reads TGTGCCGTAAGCGGGAGTGGGAAACAGTACTTC.

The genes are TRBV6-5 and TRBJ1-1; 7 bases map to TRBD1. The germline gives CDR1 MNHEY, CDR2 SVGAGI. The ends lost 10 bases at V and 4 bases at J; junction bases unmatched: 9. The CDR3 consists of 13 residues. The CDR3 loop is CATRQGVSTEAFF. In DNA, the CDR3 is TGTGCCACGAGGCAGGGGGTGAGCACTGAAGCTTTCTTT.

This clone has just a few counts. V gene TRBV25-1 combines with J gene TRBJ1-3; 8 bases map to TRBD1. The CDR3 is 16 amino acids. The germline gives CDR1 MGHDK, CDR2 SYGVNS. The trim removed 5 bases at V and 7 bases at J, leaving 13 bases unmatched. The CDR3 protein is CASSNERQGPRNTIYF. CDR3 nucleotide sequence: TGTGCCAGCAGTAACGAAAGACAGGGGCCGAGGAACACCATATATTTT.

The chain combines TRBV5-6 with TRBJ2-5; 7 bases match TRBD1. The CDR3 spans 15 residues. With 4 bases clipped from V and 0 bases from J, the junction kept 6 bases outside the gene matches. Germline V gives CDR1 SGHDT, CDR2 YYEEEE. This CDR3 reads CASSPGQYYQETQYF. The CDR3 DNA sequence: TGTGCCAGCAGCCCGGGACAGTACTACCAAGAGACCCAGTACTTC. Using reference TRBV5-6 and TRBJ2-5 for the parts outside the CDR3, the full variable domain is DAGVTQSPTHLIKTRGQQVTLRCSPKSGHDTVSWYQQALGQGPQFIFQYYEEEERQRGNFPDRFSGHQFPNYSSELNVNALLLGDSALYLCASSPGQYYQETQYFGPGTRLLVL.

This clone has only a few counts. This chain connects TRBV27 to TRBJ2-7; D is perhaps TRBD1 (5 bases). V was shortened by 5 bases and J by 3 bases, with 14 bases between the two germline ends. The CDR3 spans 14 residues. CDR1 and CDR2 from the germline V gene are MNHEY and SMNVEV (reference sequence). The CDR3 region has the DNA TGTGCCAGCAGTCCCCTAGGACACTACTACGAGCAGTACTTC. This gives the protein CASSPLGHYYEQYF.

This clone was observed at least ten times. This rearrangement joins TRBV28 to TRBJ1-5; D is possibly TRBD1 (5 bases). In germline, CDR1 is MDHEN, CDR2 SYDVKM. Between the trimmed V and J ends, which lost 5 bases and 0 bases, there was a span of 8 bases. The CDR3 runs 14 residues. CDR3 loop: CASSDSNSNQPQHF. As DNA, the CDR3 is TGTGCCAGCAGTGACAGTAATAGCAATCAGCCCCAGCATTTT.

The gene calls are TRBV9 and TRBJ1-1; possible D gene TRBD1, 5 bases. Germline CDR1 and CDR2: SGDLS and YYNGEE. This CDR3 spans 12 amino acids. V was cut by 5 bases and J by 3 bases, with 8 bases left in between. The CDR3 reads CASRGGHTEAFF. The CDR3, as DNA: TGTGCCAGCAGGGGGGGACACACTGAAGCTTTCTTT. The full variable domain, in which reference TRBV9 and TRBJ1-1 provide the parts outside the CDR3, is DSGVTQTPKHLITATGQRVTLRCSPRSGDLSVYWYQQSLDQGLQFLIQYYNGEERAKGNILERFSAQQFPDLHSELNLSSLELGDSALYFCASRGGHTEAFFGQGTRLTVV.

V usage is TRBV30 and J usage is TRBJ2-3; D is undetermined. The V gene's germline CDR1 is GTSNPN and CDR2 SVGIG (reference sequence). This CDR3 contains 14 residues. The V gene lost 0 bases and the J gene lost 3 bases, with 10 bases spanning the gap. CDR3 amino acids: CAWSVRANTDTQYF. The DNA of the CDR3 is TGTGCCTGGAGTGTCAGAGCAAATACAGATACGCAGTATTTT.

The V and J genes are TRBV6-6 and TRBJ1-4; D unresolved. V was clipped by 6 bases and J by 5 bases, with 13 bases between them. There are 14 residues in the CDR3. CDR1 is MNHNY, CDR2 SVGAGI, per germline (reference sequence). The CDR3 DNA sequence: TGTGCCAGCAGGACCCCCACAGAAAATGAAAAACTGTTTTTT. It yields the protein CASRTPTENEKLFF.

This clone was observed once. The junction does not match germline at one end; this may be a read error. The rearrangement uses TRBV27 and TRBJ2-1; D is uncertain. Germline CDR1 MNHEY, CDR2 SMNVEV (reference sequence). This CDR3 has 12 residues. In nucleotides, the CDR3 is TGTGCCAGCAGTATATCTCCCTATGAGCAGTTCTTC. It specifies CASSISPYEQFF.

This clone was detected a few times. The CDR3 bases are TGTGCCAGCAGTGAATCCTCCAGGAACACCGGGGAGCTGTTTTTT. Amino acid sequence: CASSESSRNTGELFF. The chain carries TRBV25-1 and TRBJ2-2; D is uncertain. The CDR3 loop spans 15 amino acids. Germline CDR1 reads MGHDK; CDR2 reads SYGVNS. Deletions cut 1 base from V and 1 base from J, with 7 bases between.